The 29 T cell receptor beta chains given below trace back to one sample, sequenced in a study of response to subunit inactivated influenza vaccine. TCRdb analysed the RT-PCR reads with MiXCR anew, one entry per CDR3 protein. The sample records roughly 760,000 distinct CDR3 sequences, around 20% being singletons. Sequencing was performed on PBMCs from blood, taken around 5 days after vaccination. The receptors here all came from a man over 45 who received an inactivated influenza vaccine.

This rearrangement joins TRBV15 to TRBJ2-5; no clear D gene. Trimming stripped 3 bases from V and 5 bases from J, with 16 bases between. Germline-derived CDR1 and CDR2 are LNHNV and YYDKDF (reference sequence). The CDR3 has 15 amino acids. The CDR3 nucleotides are TGTGCCACCAGCAGTATCGCTGTAGTCTGGGAGACCCAGTACTTC. Translating it yields CATSSIAVVWETQYF.

In this sample, this clonotype turned up a few times. The chain combines TRBV7-8 with TRBJ2-7, with D perhaps being TRBD1 or TRBD2 (5 bases each). The germline V gene has CDR1 SGHVS and CDR2 FQNEAQ. Deletions cut 5 bases from V and 3 bases from J, with 14 bases between. This CDR3 spans 14 amino acids. For the CDR3, the DNA is TGTGCCAGCAGCCTCGGGACCGTGGACTACGAGCAGTACTTC. It encodes CASSLGTVDYEQYF.

This clonotype was found once. The chain uses TRBV7-9 and TRBJ2-7, with 9 bases identical to TRBD2. V was clipped by 4 bases and J by 6 bases; unmatched bases: 10. This CDR3 region has 15 residues. In germline, CDR1 is SEHNR, CDR2 FQNEAQ (reference sequence). DNA of the CDR3: TGTGCCAGCAGCTCCCCGACGGGACTAGCAGCCGAGCAGTACTTC. As protein: CASSSPTGLAAEQYF.

Only a few counts were recorded for this clonotype. The chain couples TRBV6-2 or TRBV6-3 to TRBJ2-1; TRBD2 might be the D (6 bases). Trimming took off 5 bases at V and 8 bases at J, with 13 bases between the two ends. Germline values: CDR1 MNHEY, CDR2 SVGEGT. The CDR3 covers 13 residues. This chain's CDR3 is CASSTGTVYEQFF. The CDR3 DNA follows: TGTGCCAGCAGTACGGGGACTGTCTATGAGCAGTTCTTC.

The chain carries TRBV20-1 and TRBJ2-2; 8 positions agree with TRBD2. Germline V CDR1 and CDR2: DFQATT, SNEGSKA (reference sequence). Losses at the gene ends were 1 base for V and 3 bases for J; bases not matched to a gene: 13. This CDR3 has 18 amino acids. The CDR3: CSARAKSGGTRYTGELFF. DNA for the CDR3: TGCAGTGCTAGAGCAAAGTCGGGCGGGACTAGATACACCGGGGAGCTGTTTTTT.

Details on this clonotype: The missing conserved phenylalanine or tryptophan at the end of this CDR3 makes a read error likely. The genes are TRBV15 and TRBJ2-7; no reliable D call. Trimming cost V 0 bases and J 4 bases, with 7 bases left between them. The CDR3 extends over 13 amino acids. Germline lookup yields CDR1 LNHNV and CDR2 YYDKDF (reference sequence). CDR3 coding DNA: TGTGCCACCAGCAGAGATTTGGGATACGAGCAGTACTAC. This sequence encodes CATSRDLGYEQYY.

This clonotype was seen only a few times. One end of the junction fails to match germline, which may point to a read error. The chain recombines TRBV7-2 with TRBJ2-7; TRBD2 matches 9 bases. Germline-derived CDR1 and CDR2 are SGHTA and FQGNSA. CDR3 length: 14 residues. CDR3 in amino acids: CASSIAGEVYEQYF. For the CDR3, the DNA is TGTGCCAGCAGCATAGCGGGAGAAGTCTACGAGCAGTACTTC.

This clonotype was detected a few times. One end of the junction is discordant with germline, which a read error may explain. CDR3 nucleotide sequence: TGCAGTGCTAGAGACCAGGGATACTCCAACGAGCAGTACTTC. Its translation is CSARDQGYSNEQYF. The chain employs TRBV20-1 and TRBJ2-7; D perhaps matches TRBD1 (5 bases). This CDR3 contains 14 residues. Germline CDR1 and CDR2: DFQATT and SNEGSKA (reference sequence).

This rearrangement joins TRBV7-9 to TRBJ2-7, with TRBD2 identical over 8 bases. The CDR3 consists of 13 residues. The junction had 9 bases not matched to a gene; V was cut back by 5 bases and J by 9 bases. The germline V gene encodes CDR1 SEHNR and CDR2 FQNEAQ (reference sequence). The CDR3 loop is CASSTLTSVAQYF. CDR3 coding DNA: TGTGCCAGCAGCACCCTGACTAGCGTCGCGCAGTACTTC.

This clonotype was counted a few times. V usage is TRBV4-3 and J usage is TRBJ2-7; D not resolved. In germline, CDR1 is LGHNA, CDR2 YSLEER. The CDR3 spans 17 residues. V was pared by 0 bases and J by 4 bases, with 19 bases between. The CDR3 DNA reads TGCGCCAGCAGCCAAGAATATTGGCGCGCCAACCCTTACGAGCAGTACTTC. This sequence encodes CASSQEYWRANPYEQYF.

This clonotype came up a few times. The rearrangement uses TRBV6-1 and TRBJ2-1; 8 bases fit TRBD2. The V segment lost 6 bases and the J segment 9 bases; nucleotides outside the gene matches: 10. This CDR3 is 14 amino acids long. The germline gives CDR1 MNHNS, CDR2 SASEGT. CDR3 sequence (DNA): TGTGCCAGCAGGGTTCCGGGAGGGCCTAGTGAGCAGTTCTTC. Its protein is CASRVPGGPSEQFF.

The chain employs TRBV12-3 or TRBV12-4 and TRBJ1-4; D is perhaps TRBD1 (5 bases). There are 14 residues in the CDR3. V dropped 5 bases and J dropped 11 bases, with 18 bases sitting between them. This CDR3 is CASSTSAGTGKLFF. The CDR3, as DNA: TGTGCCAGCAGTACCTCCGCAGGGACGGGGAAACTGTTTTTT.

This chain links TRBV27 with TRBJ2-7, with 7 bases fitting TRBD2. Germline assignment: CDR1 MNHEY and CDR2 SMNVEV (reference sequence). The CDR3 consists of 15 residues. V was pared by 5 bases and J by 0 bases, with 7 bases of the junction left unmatched. The CDR3 DNA reads as TGTGCCAGCAGTCTAAGCCTAGCGGTCTCCTACGAGCAGTACTTC. Translation: CASSLSLAVSYEQYF.

The V call is TRBV12-3 or TRBV12-4, the J call TRBJ2-3; D is possibly TRBD1 (6 bases). The V and J ends lost 3 bases and 2 bases respectively, with 18 bases between them. CDR3 length equals 17 residues. The CDR3 coding sequence is TGTGCCAGCAGTTTTTGGTCCGGACAGCGCCTCACAGATACGCAGTATTTT. Translated: CASSFWSGQRLTDTQYF.

The chain is built from TRBV23-1 and TRBJ2-1; D call uncertain. TRBV23-1 qualifies as an ORF whose function is uncertain. The CDR3 has 13 residues. V was pared by 6 bases and J by 6 bases, with 12 bases between. The CDR3 protein is CASSRVFFNEQFF. As DNA, the CDR3 is TGCGCCAGCAGCCGGGTCTTCTTCAATGAGCAGTTCTTC.

The chain joins TRBV7-2 to TRBJ2-5; TRBD1 might be the D (5 bases). Germline V gene data show CDR1 as SGHTA and CDR2 as FQGNSA. V was pared by 2 bases and J by 0 bases, with 13 bases between. The CDR3 loop spans 16 amino acids. The CDR3 protein is CASSLQNRKYQETQYF. CDR3 DNA sequence: TGTGCCAGCAGCTTACAAAACAGGAAGTACCAAGAGACCCAGTACTTC.

This clonotype has a handful of counts. The chain has TRBV7-9 and TRBJ1-2; the D gene is possibly TRBD1 (6 bases). This CDR3 has 15 residues. Trimming took off 6 bases at V and 2 bases at J, with 16 bases between the two ends. The germline gives CDR1 SEHNR, CDR2 FQNEAQ (reference sequence). As DNA, the CDR3 is TGTGCCAGCAGTTCTAAGGGGGGTCCCAACTATGGCTACACCTTC. Translating it yields CASSSKGGPNYGYTF.

This clonotype occurred many times. The gene calls are TRBV7-2 and TRBJ1-2; possibly TRBD1 for D (5 bases). V lost 5 bases and J lost 7, with 14 bases in between. Germline V gives CDR1 SGHTA, CDR2 FQGNSA. This CDR3 is 13 amino acids long. DNA for the CDR3: TGTGCCAGCAGCCTAGACAGAGCGGGTGGCTACACCTTC. This gives the protein CASSLDRAGGYTF.

The chain couples TRBV15 to TRBJ2-7; D is tentatively TRBD1 or TRBD2 (5 bases each). The CDR3 is made up of 14 amino acids. CDR1 is LNHNV and CDR2 is YYDKDF in the germline V gene (reference sequence). With 0 bases removed from V and 7 bases from J, the gap between germline ends came to 13 bases. CDR3 nucleotide sequence: TGTGCCACCAGCAGAGATCGAGGGGTGGGGGAGCAGTACTTC. It encodes CATSRDRGVGEQYF.

The rearrangement joins TRBV15 to TRBJ2-3; maybe TRBD2 (6 bases). V lost 5 bases, J lost 0 bases, and 18 bases lay in between. The CDR3 length is 17 residues. The germline V gene has CDR1 LNHNV and CDR2 YYDKDF (reference sequence). The CDR3 DNA reads as TGTGCCACCAGCGGCGGAGGAGGGCTGTTTAGCACAGATACGCAGTATTTT. This gives the protein CATSGGGGLFSTDTQYF. Full variable domain (rest looked up from reference TRBV15 and TRBJ2-3): DAMVIQNPRYQVTQFGKPVTLSCSQTLNHNVMYWYQQKSSQAPKLLFHYYDKDFNNEADTPDNFQSRRPNTSFCFLDIRSPGLGDTAMYLCATSGGGGLFSTDTQYFGPGTRLTVL.

This clonotype is a singleton in its sample. This sequence joins TRBV5-1 and TRBJ2-5; no definite D call. Germline CDR1 SGHRS, CDR2 YFSETQ. V shed 6 bases and J shed 3 bases, with 15 bases lying between them. This CDR3 has 14 amino acids. CDR3 sequence reads: CASTLDGRKETQYF. DNA of the CDR3: TGCGCCAGCACCCTGGATGGCAGGAAAGAGACCCAGTACTTC. Complete variable domain (other parts from reference TRBV5-1 and TRBJ2-5): KAGVTQTPRYLIKTRGQQVTLSCSPISGHRSVSWYQQTPGQGLQFLFEYFSETQRNKGNFPGRFSGRQFSNSRSEMNVSTLELGDSALYLCASTLDGRKETQYFGPGTRLLVL.

This clonotype occurred a few times. The chain employs TRBV30 and TRBJ1-2; possible D gene TRBD1, 5 bases. CDR1 and CDR2 (germline): GTSNPN, SVGIG (reference sequence). The germline V and J ends were trimmed by 2 bases and 5 bases, with 21 bases remaining between them. The CDR3 is made up of 16 amino acids. The CDR3 bases are TGTGCCTGGAGTCTCACTACCCCACCAGGGAGGTATGGCTACACCTTC. Translation: CAWSLTTPPGRYGYTF.

This clonotype has a count of ten or more. The chain uses TRBV20-1 and TRBJ1-5; TRBD1 matches 7 bases. With V trimmed by 0 bases and J by 1 base, 6 bases remained unmatched. This CDR3 has 16 amino acids. The germline gives CDR1 DFQATT, CDR2 SNEGSKA (reference sequence). CDR3 in amino acids: CSARDYRGTSNQPQHF. Here the CDR3 DNA reads TGCAGTGCTAGAGATTACAGGGGAACAAGCAATCAGCCCCAGCATTTT.

The J gene is TRBJ2-2, the V gene TRBV5-5; D is uncertain. Trimming removed 5 bases from V and 4 bases from J, with 15 bases in between. Germline assignment: CDR1 SGHKS and CDR2 YYEKEE (reference sequence). CDR3 length: 15 amino acids. The CDR3 nucleotides read TGTGCCAGCAGTCTGGAAGGGTTAGGCACCGGGGAGCTGTTTTTT. This sequence encodes CASSLEGLGTGELFF.

This sequence joins TRBV10-3 and TRBJ1-5; D call uncertain. The CDR3 loop spans 14 amino acids. V was clipped by 3 bases and J by 5 bases, with 11 bases between them. Germline CDR1 ENHRY, CDR2 SYGVKD. This CDR3 reads CAISDGLPHQPQHF. CDR3 sequence (DNA): TGTGCCATCAGTGACGGCCTACCCCATCAGCCCCAGCATTTT.

The sample holds many counts of this clonotype. The J gene is TRBJ1-1, the V gene TRBV20-1, with TRBD1 matching 8 bases. CDR1 is DFQATT and CDR2 is SNEGSKA in the germline V gene (reference sequence). This CDR3 comprises 14 residues. The V segment lost 2 bases and the J segment 3 bases; nucleotides outside the gene matches: 5. CDR3 coding DNA: TGCAGTGCTAGAAGGACAGGGTTGGACACTGAAGCTTTCTTT. Amino acids: CSARRTGLDTEAFF.

This clonotype was picked up many times. The chain links TRBV7-9 to TRBJ2-1, with D perhaps TRBD2 (5 bases). The CDR3 is 13 residues long. Germline values: CDR1 SEHNR, CDR2 FQNEAQ (reference sequence). V gave up 1 base and J gave up 16 bases, with 17 bases separating them. The CDR3 bases are TGTGCCAGCAGCTTAGTGCGGGCGGAGCGAGGCTTCTTC. Translating it yields CASSLVRAERGFF.

The V and J genes are TRBV6-5 and TRBJ2-4; D gene ambiguous. From germline, CDR1 is MNHEY and CDR2 SVGAGI. This CDR3 region has 14 residues. The ends were cut back, 0 bases at V and 0 bases at J, with 3 bases in the middle. The CDR3 is CASSYSIAKNIQYF. The DNA of the CDR3 is TGTGCCAGCAGTTACTCCATAGCCAAAAACATTCAGTACTTC.

V and J are TRBV20-1 and TRBJ2-5, with D possibly being TRBD1 (7 bases). Looked up from germline, CDR1 is DFQATT and CDR2 is SNEGSKA (reference sequence). The CDR3 is 16 amino acids. The ends were cut back, 3 bases at V and 4 bases at J, with 21 bases in the middle. CDR3 DNA: TGCAGTGCTAGTTCCTTGGACAGGTCCGGGGGAGAGACCCAGTACTTC. Its protein product is CSASSLDRSGGETQYF.